This TCR beta chain was identified during a study of a mutant IDH1 vaccine in newly diagnosed glioma. Study information: The therapy given earlier, which was standard therapy, consisted of radiotherapy, temozolomide, or both, and most of the patients received both.

Generated by immunoSEQ multiplex PCR, the TCRdb table keeps only in-frame clones and is missing some. The sample contains 30,000 to 40,000 clones, 90% of which appear only once. The CDR3 consists of 13 residues. Germline CDR1 and CDR2: SGHRS and YFSETQ. Between the trimmed V and J ends, which lost 2 bases and 8 bases, there was a span of 13 bases. The time point denotes: week 47, end of study. Each dose of the vaccine consisted of 300 ug of mutant IDH1 20-mer peptide, with topical imiquimod. The table lists this clone with a count of one. Its specificity is not known. The rearrangement joins TRBV5-1 to TRBJ1-2; the D gene is possibly TRBD1 (5 bases). The input for sequencing was PBMCs, taken from a glioma patient whose treatment included an IDH1 peptide vaccine. This sequence was found in a woman between 40 and 50 years old with glioma. For the CDR3, the DNA is TGCGCCAGCAGCTTCGGGACGCCGGAGGGCTACACCTTC. Encoded protein: CASSFGTPEGYTF.